This T cell receptor (beta chain) was observed in a study of blood T cell repertoires in COVID-19. Study in general: PBMCs, B-cell-depleted T cells, or T cells were the source of the cDNA or gDNA that made up the material.

CDR3 length equals 13 residues. V lost 3 bases and J lost 1, with 6 bases in between. Germline lookup yields CDR1 KGHSH and CDR2 LQKENI. Sequenced by immunoSEQ multiplex PCR; TCRdb stores in-frame clones only, minus some. Among more than 300,000 clones listed, roughly nine tenths were seen once. Cohort allocation depended upon clinical history that participants reported. The sequencing input was PBMCs or T cells enriched from blood (not recorded which). This sequence joins TRBV18 and TRBJ2-5; D remains ambiguous. This sequence originates from a woman in her 40s who had been exposed to COVID-19. CDR3 nucleotide sequence: TGTGCCAGCTCACCTACTACCCAAGAGACCCAGTACTTC. It specifies CASSPTTQETQYF.